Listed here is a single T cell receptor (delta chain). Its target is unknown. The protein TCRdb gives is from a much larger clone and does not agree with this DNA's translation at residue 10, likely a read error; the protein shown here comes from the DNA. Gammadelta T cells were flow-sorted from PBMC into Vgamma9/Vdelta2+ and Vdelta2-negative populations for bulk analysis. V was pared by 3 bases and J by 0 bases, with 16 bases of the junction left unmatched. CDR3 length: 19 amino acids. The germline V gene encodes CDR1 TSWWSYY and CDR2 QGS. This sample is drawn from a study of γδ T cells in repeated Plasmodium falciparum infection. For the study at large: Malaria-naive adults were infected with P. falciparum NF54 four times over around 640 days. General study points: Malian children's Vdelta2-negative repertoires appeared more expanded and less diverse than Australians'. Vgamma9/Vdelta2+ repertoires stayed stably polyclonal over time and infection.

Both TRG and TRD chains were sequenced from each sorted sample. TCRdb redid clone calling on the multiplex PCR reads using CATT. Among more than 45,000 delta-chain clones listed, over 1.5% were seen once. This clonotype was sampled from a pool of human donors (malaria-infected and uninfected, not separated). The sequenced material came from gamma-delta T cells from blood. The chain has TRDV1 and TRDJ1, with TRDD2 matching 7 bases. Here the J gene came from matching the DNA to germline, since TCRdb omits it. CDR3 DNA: TGTGCTCTTGGGGATCATTCCTACAGGAGGTCGGAGTACACCGATAAACTCATCTTT. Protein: CALGDHSYRRSEYTDKLIF.